This T cell receptor (beta chain) appears in the sequencing data of a study of shared clonotypes between healthy human individuals. Whole-study context: A donor's plate count was three for CD4 naive and three for CD4 memory; CD8 naive had two and CD8 memory one. Study-wide points: Richness estimates generally favored naive over memory subsets.

Data came from immunoSEQ multiplex PCR; TCRdb stores just in-frame clones and leaves some out. The sample shows around 2,000,000 clones, about 93% of them seen only once. The naive CD8 fraction comprised CD45RO-negative cells positively selected for CCR7 and excluded terminally differentiated effector memory CD45RA+ cells. Donors included only healthy HIV-negative adults lacking recent acute infections or vaccinations. The V gene's germline CDR1 is SGHVS and CDR2 FNYEAQ. J lost 6 bases, V lost 5 bases, and 15 bases had no gene match. CDR3 length: 17 residues. With respect to this clone: The antigen remains undetermined.

The rearrangement uses TRBV7-6 and TRBJ2-2; 7 nucleotides match TRBD2. This TCR derives from a man between 18 and 29 years old in good health. Some clones in this sample may be carry-over from other donors' samples. The source material was naive CD8+ T cells from PBMCs. The CDR3 DNA is TGTGCCAGCAGCCCCCTGGAACGACTAGCTTCGGCCGGGGAGCTGTTTTTT. Amino acid sequence: CASSPLERLASAGELFF. Filled out from reference TRBV7-6 and TRBJ2-2, the complete variable domain reads GAGVSQSPRYKVTKRGQDVALRCDPISGHVSLYWYRQALGQGPEFLTYFNYEAQQDKSGLPNDRFSAERPEGSISTLTIQRTEQRDSAMYRCASSPLERLASAGELFFGEGSRLTVL.